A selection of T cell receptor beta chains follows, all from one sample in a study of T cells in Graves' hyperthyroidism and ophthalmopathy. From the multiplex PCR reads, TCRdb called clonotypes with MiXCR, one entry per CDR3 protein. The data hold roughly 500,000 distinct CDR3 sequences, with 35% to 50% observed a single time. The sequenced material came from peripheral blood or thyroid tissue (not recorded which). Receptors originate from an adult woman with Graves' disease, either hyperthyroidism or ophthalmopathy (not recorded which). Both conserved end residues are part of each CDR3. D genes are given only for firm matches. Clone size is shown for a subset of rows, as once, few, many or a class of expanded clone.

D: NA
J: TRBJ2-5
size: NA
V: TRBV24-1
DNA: TGTGCCACCAGTGATCCCTCCTCTTCGGGGTTCCTACCCCCTGAGACCCAGTACTTC
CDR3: CATSDPSSSGFLPPETQYF

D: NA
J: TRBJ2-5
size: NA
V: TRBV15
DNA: TGTGCCACCAGCAGAGATAGGGGGACATCGGAAGAGACCCAGTACTTC
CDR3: CATSRDRGTSEETQYF

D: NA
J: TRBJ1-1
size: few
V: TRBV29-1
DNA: TGCAGCGTCAATAGGGACTTCCAAGCTTTCTTT
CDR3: CSVNRDFQAFF

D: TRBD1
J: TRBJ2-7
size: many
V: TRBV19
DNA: TGTGCCAGTAGTTCATGGACAGGCTCCTACGAGCAGTACTTC
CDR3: CASSSWTGSYEQYF

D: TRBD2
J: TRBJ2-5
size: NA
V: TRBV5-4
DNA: TGTGCCAGCAGCCAGCCCCGGGAGGGTGGGGAGACCCAGTACTTC
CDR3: CASSQPREGGETQYF

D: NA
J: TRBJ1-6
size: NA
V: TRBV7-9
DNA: TGTGCCAGCAGCTTAAATAGCGGCCGAGGGACTTCACCCCTCCACTTT
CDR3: CASSLNSGRGTSPLHF

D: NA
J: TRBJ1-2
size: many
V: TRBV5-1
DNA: TGCGCCAGCACTAAAGCGGGCGGTGATGGCTACACCTTC
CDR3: CASTKAGGDGYTF

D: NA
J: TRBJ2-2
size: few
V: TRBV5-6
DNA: TGTGCCAGCAGCCAGGAAAGGTCCGGGGAGCTGTTTTTT
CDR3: CASSQERSGELFF

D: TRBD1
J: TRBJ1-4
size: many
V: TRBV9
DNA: TGTGCCAGCATGAAGGGACAGGGGGATGAAAAACTGTTTTTT
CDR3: CASMKGQGDEKLFF

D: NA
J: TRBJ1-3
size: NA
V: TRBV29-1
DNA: TGCAGCGTTGTTCTACGGAATGGAAACACCATATATTTT
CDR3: CSVVLRNGNTIYF

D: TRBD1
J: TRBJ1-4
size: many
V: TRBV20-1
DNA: TGCAGTGCCGGAAACAGGGGATCGACTAATGAAAAACTGTTTTTT
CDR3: CSAGNRGSTNEKLFF

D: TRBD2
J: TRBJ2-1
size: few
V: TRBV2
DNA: TGTGCCAGCAATAACGGGAGGGGTAATGAGCAGTTCTTC
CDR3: CASNNGRGNEQFF

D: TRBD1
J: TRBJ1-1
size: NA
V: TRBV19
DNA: TGTGCCAGTAAGCACAGGGGGCGGGTGAACACTGAAGCTTTCTTT
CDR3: CASKHRGRVNTEAFF

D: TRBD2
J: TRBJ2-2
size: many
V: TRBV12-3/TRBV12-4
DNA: TGTGCCAGCACCCGGCCGGGACTAGCGGTAACCGGGGAGCTGTTTTTT
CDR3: CASTRPGLAVTGELFF

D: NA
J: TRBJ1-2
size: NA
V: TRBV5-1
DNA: TGCGCCAGCAGCCCTACTGACAGCCCCTATGGCTACACCTTC
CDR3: CASSPTDSPYGYTF

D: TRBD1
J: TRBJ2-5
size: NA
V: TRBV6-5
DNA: TGTGCCAGCAAAGGGGGCGCCTGGGAGACCCAGTACTTC
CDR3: CASKGGAWETQYF

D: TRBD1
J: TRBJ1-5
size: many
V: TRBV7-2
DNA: TGTGCCAGCAGCTTGGAGACAGGGAAGCCCCAGCATTTT
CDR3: CASSLETGKPQHF

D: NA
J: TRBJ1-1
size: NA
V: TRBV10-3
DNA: TGTGCCATCAGTGGATTGAGTGGCAGGCCGAACACTGAAGCTTTCTTT
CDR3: CAISGLSGRPNTEAFF

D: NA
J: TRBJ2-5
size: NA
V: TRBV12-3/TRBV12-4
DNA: TGTGCCAGCAGCTTCCCAGGGACTCAAGAGACCCAGTACTTC
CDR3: CASSFPGTQETQYF

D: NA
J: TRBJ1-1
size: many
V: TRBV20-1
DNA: TGCAGTGCTTCCTCCCGGGTGAACACTGAAGCTTTCTTT
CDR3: CSASSRVNTEAFF

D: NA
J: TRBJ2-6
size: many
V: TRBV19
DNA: TGTGCCAGTAGTCAATTCTCTGGGGCCAACGTCCTGACTTTC
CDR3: CASSQFSGANVLTF

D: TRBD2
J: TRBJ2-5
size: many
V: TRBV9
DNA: TGTGCCAGCAGCCGGGGACTAGAAGAGACCCAGTACTTC
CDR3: CASSRGLEETQYF

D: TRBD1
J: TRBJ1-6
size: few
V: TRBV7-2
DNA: TGTGCCAGCAGCGTAGAGACGGGACAGGGGGCGAATTCACCCCTCCACTTT
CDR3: CASSVETGQGANSPLHF

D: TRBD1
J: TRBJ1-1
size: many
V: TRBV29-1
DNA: TGCAGCGTCCGACAGGGGGAGGGTGTAACTGAAGCTTTCTTT
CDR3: CSVRQGEGVTEAFF